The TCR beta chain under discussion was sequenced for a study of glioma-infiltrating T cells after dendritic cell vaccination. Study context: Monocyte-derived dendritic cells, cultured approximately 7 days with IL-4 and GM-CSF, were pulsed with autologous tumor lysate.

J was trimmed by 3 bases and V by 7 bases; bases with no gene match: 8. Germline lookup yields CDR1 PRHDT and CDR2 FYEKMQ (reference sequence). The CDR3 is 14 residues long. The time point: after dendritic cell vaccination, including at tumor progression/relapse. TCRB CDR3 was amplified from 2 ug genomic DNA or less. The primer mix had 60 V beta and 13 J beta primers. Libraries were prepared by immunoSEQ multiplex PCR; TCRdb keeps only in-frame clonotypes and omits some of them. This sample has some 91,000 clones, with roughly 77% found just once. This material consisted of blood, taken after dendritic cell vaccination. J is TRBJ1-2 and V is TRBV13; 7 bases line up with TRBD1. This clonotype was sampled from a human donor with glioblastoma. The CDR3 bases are TGTGCCAGCACCCCCAGCGACAGGGACTATGGCTACACCTTC. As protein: CASTPSDRDYGYTF.